Following are 32 T cell receptor beta chains from one sample sequenced in a study of graft-versus-host responses after intestinal transplantation. Sequencing used immunoSEQ multiplex PCR; TCRdb keeps in-frame clones, though not all of them. The data show around 39,000 clones, more than 85% seen once. The sample here was PBMCs, taken almost 750 days after intestinal transplantation. These receptors were collected from a human patient who received an intestinal transplant, so some T cells may come from the graft donor.

The chain couples TRBV7-3 to TRBJ2-5; possibly TRBD1 for D (7 bases). Trimming removed 2 bases at V and 1 base at J, with 14 bases between. The CDR3 is 16 residues long. CDR1 and CDR2 from the germline V gene are SGHTA and FQGTGA. CDR3 residues: CASSLGAGQIQETQYF. The CDR3 region has the DNA TGTGCCAGCAGCTTAGGGGCGGGACAGATCCAAGAGACCCAGTACTTC.

As to this clone: Relative to the germline gene, one junction end is altered; a read error may explain this. The rearrangement uses TRBV7-6 and TRBJ1-1; D remains unclear. CDR3 size: 12 residues. Per the germline V gene, CDR1 is SGHVS and CDR2 is FNYEAQ. The CDR3, as DNA: TGTGCCAGCAGCTTACTGGATGGGGTTGGTTCCTTT. This codes for CASSLLDGVGSF.

The J gene is TRBJ1-2, the V gene TRBV19; TRBD1 matches 7 bases. The germline gives CDR1 LNHDA, CDR2 SQIVND (reference sequence). The CDR3 consists of 15 residues. Trimming removed 4 bases from V and 4 bases from J; junction bases left unmatched: 9. The CDR3 nucleotides read TGTGCCAGTAGTAGAAACACAGGGGACTCCTATGGCTACACCTTC. It codes for CASSRNTGDSYGYTF.

This clone has only one observation. The V and J genes are TRBV28 and TRBJ2-2; D unclear. Germline V CDR1 and CDR2: MDHEN, SYDVKM. Deletions cut 9 bases from V and 6 bases from J, with 14 bases between. The CDR3 sequence is 13 residues long. Here the CDR3 DNA reads TGTGCCAGTTCCCCGTCCTTCCCCGGGGAGCTGTTTTTT. Amino acid sequence: CASSPSFPGELFF. Drawing the rest from reference TRBV28 and TRBJ2-2, the complete variable domain is DVKVTQSSRYLVKRTGEKVFLECVQDMDHENMFWYRQDPGLGLRLIYFSYDVKMKEKGDIPEGYSVSREKKERFSLILESASTNQTSMYLCASSPSFPGELFFGEGSRLTVL.

The chain links TRBV9 to TRBJ1-1; maybe TRBD1 (5 bases). Trimming cost V 0 bases and J 0 bases, with 12 bases left between them. The CDR3 is made up of 16 amino acids. Germline V gene lookup returns CDR1 SGDLS and CDR2 YYNGEE. CDR3 nucleotides: TGTGCCAGCAGCGTAGAACCGACGGGACTGAACACTGAAGCTTTCTTT. Its translation is CASSVEPTGLNTEAFF.

The DNA for the CDR3 is TGTGCCAGCAGCTTCGGACAGGGGACGGGCTACGAGCAGTACTTC. Protein product: CASSFGQGTGYEQYF. The chain carries TRBV11-2 and TRBJ2-7; 9 bases fit TRBD1. The CDR3 has 15 amino acids. Germline CDR1 reads SGHAT; CDR2 reads FQNNGV. With 3 bases clipped from V and 3 bases from J, the junction kept 6 bases outside the gene matches.

This clone is a singleton in its sample. This chain joins TRBV9 and TRBJ2-3; 9 bases agree with TRBD1. Germline V gene lookup returns CDR1 SGDLS and CDR2 YYNGEE. The CDR3 extends over 15 amino acids. The junction had 5 bases not matched to a gene; V was cut back by 3 bases and J by 3 bases. The CDR3 here is CASSATGQGTDTQYF. CDR3 nucleotides: TGTGCCAGCAGCGCCACAGGACAGGGGACAGATACGCAGTATTTT.

The CDR3, as DNA: TGTGCCAGCAGCCAAACGCAGATCTCCTACGAGCAGTACTTC. It yields the protein CASSQTQISYEQYF. The J gene is TRBJ2-7, the V gene TRBV4-2; D remains unclear. The germline V gene encodes CDR1 LGHNA and CDR2 YNFKEQ. The ends were cut back, 2 bases at V and 0 bases at J, with 8 bases in the middle. This CDR3 is 14 amino acids long.

This rearrangement joins TRBV7-9 to TRBJ2-5; D is uncertain. This CDR3 is built from 15 residues. CDR1 and CDR2 (germline): SEHNR, FQNEAQ (reference sequence). Trimming cost V 1 base and J 5 bases, with 14 bases left between them. CDR3 in amino acids: CASSLEGRRMETQYF. In DNA form, the CDR3 reads TGTGCCAGCAGCTTAGAAGGCAGGCGCATGGAGACCCAGTACTTC.

This rearrangement joins TRBV28 to TRBJ2-7; D gene unclear. The V end lost 5 bases, the J end lost 2 bases, and 16 bases lay between the germline ends. The CDR3 sequence is 15 residues long. The germline V gene encodes CDR1 MDHEN and CDR2 SYDVKM. CDR3 bases: TGTGCCAGCAGTCCCCCCCGTGTGGATACCTACGAGCAGTACTTC. Encoded protein: CASSPPRVDTYEQYF.

V and J are TRBV29-1 and TRBJ2-5; possibly TRBD1 for D (6 bases). With 4 bases removed from V and 5 bases from J, the gap between germline ends came to 8 bases. Germline assignment: CDR1 SQVTM and CDR2 ANQGSEA. This CDR3 region has 11 residues. The CDR3 reads CSVGRGETQYF. In DNA, the CDR3 is TGCAGCGTTGGAAGGGGGGAGACCCAGTACTTC.

The rearrangement links TRBV7-6 to TRBJ2-1, with TRBD2 as a possible D gene (6 bases). V gave up 4 bases and J gave up 5 bases, with 18 bases separating them. This CDR3 region has 16 residues. Germline CDR1 and CDR2: SGHVS and FNYEAQ. The CDR3 region is CASSSTPGEVHNEQFF. The CDR3 nucleotides read TGTGCCAGCAGCTCGACCCCCGGGGAGGTCCACAATGAGCAGTTCTTC. The variable domain in full, with the rest retrieved from reference TRBV7-6 and TRBJ2-1, is GAGVSQSPRYKVTKRGQDVALRCDPISGHVSLYWYRQALGQGPEFLTYFNYEAQQDKSGLPNDRFSAERPEGSISTLTIQRTEQRDSAMYRCASSSTPGEVHNEQFFGPGTRLTVL.

J is TRBJ1-3 and V is TRBV18; D gene uncertain. V lost 2 bases and J 8 bases, leaving 10 bases between the germline ends. The CDR3 has 13 residues. Germline-derived CDR1 and CDR2 are KGHSH and LQKENI. The chain's CDR3 is CASSPLPDHTIYF. CDR3 sequence (DNA): TGTGCCAGCTCACCATTGCCTGACCACACCATATATTTT.

The chain joins TRBV5-1 to TRBJ2-7; TRBD1 matches 7 bases. This CDR3 comprises 13 residues. V lost 3 bases and J lost 2; bases outside the gene matches: 2. Germline V gene lookup returns CDR1 SGHRS and CDR2 YFSETQ. The CDR3, as DNA: TGCGCCAGCAGCTGGGACAGTACCTACGAGCAGTACTTC. It yields the protein CASSWDSTYEQYF.

The chain uses TRBV28 and TRBJ1-3; D uncertain. The germline V gene encodes CDR1 MDHEN and CDR2 SYDVKM. Trimming removed 7 bases from V and 0 bases from J, with 10 bases in between. This CDR3 contains 14 residues. CDR3 protein: CASTPEISGNTIYF. CDR3 nucleotides: TGTGCCAGCACCCCAGAGATCTCTGGAAACACCATATATTTT.

This clone was observed a single time. V gene TRBV7-9 combines with J gene TRBJ1-4, with D perhaps TRBD1 (5 bases). Germline loops: CDR1 SEHNR, CDR2 FQNEAQ (reference sequence). The CDR3 covers 16 residues. Trimming stripped 3 bases from V and 4 bases from J, with 15 bases between. CDR3 amino acids: CASSFTDQGYNEKLFF. In nucleotides, the CDR3 is TGTGCCAGCAGCTTTACTGACCAGGGCTATAATGAAAAACTGTTTTTT.

V and J are TRBV11-2 and TRBJ2-1; 10 positions match TRBD2. The CDR3 length is 15 residues. V gave up 5 bases and J gave up 6 bases; unmatched junction bases: 7. Germline values: CDR1 SGHAT, CDR2 FQNNGV. The CDR3 nucleotides read TGTGCCAGCAGCCAAGAGGCTAGCGGGAGCAATGAGCAGTTCTTC. Translated, it gives CASSQEASGSNEQFF.

The rearrangement uses TRBV10-3 and TRBJ2-7; the D gene could be TRBD1 or TRBD2 (6 bases each). CDR3 size: 13 residues. CDR1 is ENHRY, CDR2 SYGVKD, per germline. V was shortened by 11 bases and J by 2 bases, with 16 bases between the two germline ends. This chain's CDR3 is CAHGPGGPYEQYF. CDR3 in DNA: TGTGCCCACGGGCCCGGGGGCCCCTACGAGCAGTACTTC.

This chain connects TRBV7-2 to TRBJ2-4; D might be TRBD1 or TRBD2, each matching 6 bases. CDR1 is SGHTA, CDR2 FQGNSA, per germline. The V gene lost 1 base and the J gene lost 4 bases, with 14 bases spanning the gap. This CDR3 contains 16 residues. In DNA, the CDR3 is TGTGCCAGCAGCTTAGGAGGGGGGCCCCTAAAAAACATTCAGTACTTC. This encodes CASSLGGGPLKNIQYF.

V gene TRBV4-1 combines with J gene TRBJ2-7; 7 bases match TRBD2. Germline V lookup: CDR1 MGHRA, CDR2 YSYEKL. CDR3 length: 16 amino acids. V dropped 3 bases and J dropped 2; count of bases not matched to a gene: 10. CDR3 in amino acids: CASSQHGTTEAYEQYF. The CDR3 region has the DNA TGCGCCAGCAGCCAGCACGGGACTACCGAAGCCTACGAGCAGTACTTC.

The rearrangement links TRBV19 to TRBJ1-2, with 12 bases aligning to TRBD1. J lost 12 bases, V lost 6 bases, and 8 bases had no gene match. This CDR3 is 13 amino acids long. From germline, CDR1 is LNHDA and CDR2 SQIVND (reference sequence). The CDR3 loop reads CASRTRDRGLDTF. The CDR3 DNA reads as TGTGCCAGTAGAACCCGGGACAGGGGGCTTGACACCTTC.

This clone appeared a few times. The chain couples TRBV28 to TRBJ2-7; D unclear. Germline loops: CDR1 MDHEN, CDR2 SYDVKM. The CDR3 extends over 14 amino acids. Trimming shortened V by 4 bases and J by 3 bases, and 13 bases separated the two germline ends. CDR3 DNA: TGTGCCAGCAGTTATTCTGGTTTCGGCTACGAGCAGTACTTC. Protein sequence: CASSYSGFGYEQYF.

This clone occurred once. The chain combines TRBV9 with TRBJ1-2; D not certain. The CDR3 contains 15 residues. Trimming removed 0 bases from V and 2 bases from J, with 11 bases in between. The germline V gene has CDR1 SGDLS and CDR2 YYNGEE. CDR3: CASSVGRGQNYGYTF. CDR3 coding DNA: TGTGCCAGCAGCGTAGGGAGAGGGCAGAACTATGGCTACACCTTC. Based on the CDR3 plus reference TRBV9 and TRBJ1-2, the full variable domain is DSGVTQTPKHLITATGQRVTLRCSPRSGDLSVYWYQQSLDQGLQFLIQYYNGEERAKGNILERFSAQQFPDLHSELNLSSLELGDSALYFCASSVGRGQNYGYTFGSGTRLTVV.

This clone has a single count. This chain links TRBV7-3 with TRBJ2-5, with 11 nucleotides matching TRBD2. Per germline, CDR1 SGHTA and CDR2 FQGTGA. V lost 5 bases and J lost 5; bases outside the gene matches: 7. This CDR3 comprises 15 residues. CDR3 DNA: TGTGCCAGCAGCCTACTCGGGACTAGCGGTGAGACCCAGTACTTC. As protein: CASSLLGTSGETQYF.

This clone occurred once. The chain has TRBV4-1 and TRBJ2-6; TRBD2 might be the D (6 bases). The germline V and J ends were trimmed by 3 bases and 4 bases, with 7 bases remaining between them. Germline V gives CDR1 MGHRA, CDR2 YSYEKL. The CDR3 extends over 14 amino acids. CDR3 nucleotides: TGCGCCAGCAGCCAGGAGGGAGGGGCCAACGTCCTGACTTTC. Translated, it gives CASSQEGGANVLTF.

The genes are TRBV5-4 and TRBJ2-7; 9 bases fit TRBD1. The V and J ends lost 0 bases and 5 bases, in that order; junction bases with no gene match: 3. CDR1 is SGHNT, CDR2 YYREEE, per germline (reference sequence). This CDR3 contains 14 residues. The CDR3 spells CASSLGDRVHEQYF. CDR3 DNA sequence: TGTGCCAGCAGCTTGGGGGACAGGGTCCACGAGCAGTACTTC.

The chain joins TRBV5-4 to TRBJ1-4, with D possibly TRBD1 on 5 matching bases. Trimming took off 0 bases at V and 4 bases at J, with 7 bases between the two ends. The CDR3 is 14 amino acids. In germline, CDR1 is SGHNT, CDR2 YYREEE (reference sequence). Written as DNA, the CDR3 is TGTGCCAGCAGCTTGGGGCAGGGTAATGAAAAACTGTTTTTT. Its translation is CASSLGQGNEKLFF.

V is TRBV4-1 and J is TRBJ1-5, with D perhaps TRBD1 (6 bases). Per the germline V gene, CDR1 is MGHRA and CDR2 is YSYEKL. The ends were cut back, 0 bases at V and 3 bases at J, with 12 bases in the middle. This CDR3 has 16 amino acids. The DNA for the CDR3 is TGCGCCAGCAGCCAAGATCCGGGGGCCTACAATCAGCCCCAGCATTTT. This encodes CASSQDPGAYNQPQHF.

This clone appeared a single time. The chain links TRBV6-1 to TRBJ2-7, with D perhaps TRBD1 (5 bases). Germline CDR1 MNHNS, CDR2 SASEGT. V was pared by 0 bases and J by 0 bases, with 12 bases between. The CDR3 runs 16 residues. CDR3 nucleotide sequence: TGTGCCAGCAGTGAAGCCGGCAGGGTCTCCTCCTACGAGCAGTACTTC. Translated: CASSEAGRVSSYEQYF.

V usage is TRBV5-6 and J usage is TRBJ2-7; 8 bases map to TRBD1. V lost 4 bases and J lost 2; bases outside the gene matches: 2. The germline CDR1 and CDR2 sequences are SGHDT and YYEEEE. The length of the CDR3 is 13 residues. The CDR3 region has the DNA TGTGCCAGCAGCACGACAGGGGCCTACGAGCAGTACTTC. Its translation: CASSTTGAYEQYF. Full variable domain (remainder filled in from reference TRBV5-6 and TRBJ2-7): DAGVTQSPTHLIKTRGQQVTLRCSPKSGHDTVSWYQQALGQGPQFIFQYYEEEERQRGNFPDRFSGHQFPNYSSELNVNALLLGDSALYLCASSTTGAYEQYFGPGTRLTVT.

The J gene is TRBJ2-1, the V gene TRBV28; possibly TRBD2 for D (6 bases). V shed 3 bases and J shed 10 bases, with 7 bases lying between them. In germline, CDR1 is MDHEN, CDR2 SYDVKM. The CDR3 runs 11 residues. CDR3 protein: CASSLGREQFF. CDR3 nucleotides: TGTGCCAGCAGTTTGGGGAGGGAGCAGTTCTTC.

The DNA of the CDR3 is TGTGCCAGCAGCCCCGATTCCCCCTACGAGCAGTACTTC. This codes for CASSPDSPYEQYF. The chain employs TRBV5-4 and TRBJ2-7; D call uncertain. This CDR3 has 13 amino acids. Germline CDR1 reads SGHNT; CDR2 reads YYREEE (reference sequence). Trimming shortened V by 4 bases and J by 2 bases, and 10 bases separated the two germline ends. Based on the CDR3 plus reference TRBV5-4 and TRBJ2-7, the full variable domain is ETGVTQSPTHLIKTRGQQVTLRCSSQSGHNTVSWYQQALGQGPQFIFQYYREEENGRGNFPPRFSGLQFPNYSSELNVNALELDDSALYLCASSPDSPYEQYFGPGTRLTVT.